This TCR beta chain was observed in a study of T cells expressing NK-cell markers. For the study at large: Most of the eight sequenced donors were HCMV-seropositive; one was seronegative.

Turning to this clonotype: Its specificity is unknown.

Whole-study results and caveats: Of CD8+ T cells, roughly 1.0-7.0% belonged to dominant NKG2C+ clonotypes in five or six donors.

TCRdb reprocessed the 5' RACE reads and keeps a single row for each CDR3 protein, giving no DNA. The data include fewer than 550,000 distinct CDR3 sequences; the top ten clones carry under 1.5%. The CDR3 spans 16 residues. The germline V gene has CDR1 SGHTA and CDR2 FQGNSA. The sequence was collected from a woman aged 50 to 60 in good health. The chain has TRBV7-2 and TRBJ2-4; with no DNA, the TCRdb D assignment of TRBD2 cannot be verified. The material sequenced was blood T cells: a sorted CD56 or NKG2C T cell subset, CD4+ or CD8+ T cells, or bulk PBMC T cells (not recorded which). The CDR3 here is CASSFVSGGAKNIQYF.